The 27 T cell receptor beta chains given below trace back to one sample, sequenced in a study of blood T cell repertoires in COVID-19 (dated by TCRdb to between 2020 and 2021). The method behind the library was the immunoSEQ multiplex PCR assay. TCRdb took this table from immuneACCESS and kept in-frame rearrangements with V and J called. Such tables lack part of the clones; where checked against another copy, unresolved V genes explain under half of the gap, and the rest is unexplained. For this sample there are fewer than 300,000 clones; around 82% appear just once. Roughly 0.87% of the sample is in the top ten clones. Input material: peripheral blood. These TCRs come from a human donor with COVID-19, enrolled during active disease. The donor label of this sample is uncertain.

The chain has TRBV7-3 and TRBJ1-1; D gene unclear. Germline CDR1 SGHTA, CDR2 FQGTGA. V was cut by 4 bases and J by 1 base, with 10 bases left in between. This CDR3 region has 14 residues. The CDR3 coding sequence is TGTGCCAGCAGCTACGGACGGGGGAACACTGAAGCTTTCTTT. Protein sequence: CASSYGRGNTEAFF.

The CDR3 is CASSPNGGNEQFF. The CDR3 DNA reads as TGTGCCAGCTCACCAAACGGAGGCAATGAGCAGTTCTTC. V gene TRBV18 combines with J gene TRBJ2-1; a weak D match, TRBD2 (5 bases). The ends were cut back, 2 bases at V and 6 bases at J, with 8 bases in the middle. Germline V gene sequence: CDR1 KGHSH, CDR2 LQKENI. CDR3 length: 13 amino acids.

The chain carries TRBV30 and TRBJ1-1; possibly TRBD1 for D (5 bases). This CDR3 is built from 12 residues. V gave up 2 bases and J gave up 6 bases, with 10 bases separating them. Germline values: CDR1 GTSNPN, CDR2 SVGIG (reference sequence). CDR3 coding DNA: TGTGCCTGGAGTTGGCGGGGGGCTGAAGCTTTCTTT. This gives the protein CAWSWRGAEAFF.

V is TRBV10-3 and J is TRBJ1-1; 9 positions agree with TRBD1. V dropped 4 bases and J dropped 0; count of bases not matched to a gene: 3. CDR1 and CDR2 (germline): ENHRY, SYGVKD. The CDR3 is 15 residues long. The CDR3 reads CAISVRDRVNTEAFF. The CDR3 DNA follows: TGTGCCATCAGTGTGCGGGACAGGGTGAACACTGAAGCTTTCTTT.

The CDR3 nucleotides are TGTGCCAGCACACAGGGGCCCGGTCAGCCCCAGCATTTT. This encodes CASTQGPGQPQHF. The gene calls are TRBV3-1 (or the pseudogene TRBV3-2) and TRBJ1-5; 7 bases are a match to TRBD1. The junction had 6 bases not matched to a gene; V was cut back by 7 bases and J by 6 bases. CDR1 and CDR2 from the germline V gene are LGHDT and YNNKEL (reference sequence). The CDR3 runs to 13 residues.

V is TRBV15 and J is TRBJ2-4; 7 bases fit TRBD2. The CDR3 extends over 14 amino acids. J lost 5 bases, V lost 1 base, and 2 bases had no gene match. Per germline, CDR1 LNHNV and CDR2 YYDKDF (reference sequence). The CDR3 reads CATSRGLAENIQYF. The CDR3 DNA follows: TGTGCCACCAGCAGAGGGCTAGCGGAAAACATTCAGTACTTC.

The chain uses TRBV6-2 or TRBV6-3 and TRBJ2-3; D possibly uses TRBD1 or TRBD2 (6 bases each). V lost 6 bases and J 3 bases, leaving 13 bases between the germline ends. The CDR3 sequence is 14 residues long. Germline lookup yields CDR1 MNHEY and CDR2 SVGEGT. CDR3 residues: CASRYREATDTQYF. CDR3 bases: TGTGCCAGCAGATACAGGGAGGCGACAGATACGCAGTATTTT.

The V and J genes are TRBV28 and TRBJ1-2; 10 positions match TRBD1. Germline assignment: CDR1 MDHEN and CDR2 SYDVKM. The CDR3 has 16 amino acids. V shed 6 bases and J 6 bases; nucleotides not matched to a gene: 13. The chain's CDR3 is CASRSTPGQGRNGYTF. For the CDR3, the DNA is TGTGCCAGCAGATCTACCCCGGGACAGGGGAGGAATGGCTACACCTTC.

The V call is TRBV28, the J call TRBJ2-7, with 13 bases identical to TRBD2. The CDR3 runs 15 residues. Trimming removed 6 bases from V and 7 bases from J; junction bases left unmatched: 9. Germline lookup yields CDR1 MDHEN and CDR2 SYDVKM. CDR3 sequence: CASRPPGTSGKEQYF. CDR3 nucleotide sequence: TGTGCCAGCAGGCCCCCCGGGACTAGCGGGAAAGAGCAGTACTTC.

The chain employs TRBV30 and TRBJ2-7, with D possibly matching TRBD2 (6 bases). The CDR3 runs 13 residues. V dropped 3 bases and J dropped 1 base, with 10 bases sitting between them. Germline loops: CDR1 GTSNPN, CDR2 SVGIG (reference sequence). The CDR3 DNA reads TGTGCCTGGAGGGAGGGACGGTCCTACGAGCAGTACTTC. Translated: CAWREGRSYEQYF.

This chain uses TRBV28 with TRBJ1-1; 9 bases are shared with TRBD1. Germline V gene data show CDR1 as MDHEN and CDR2 as SYDVKM. V lost 6 bases and J lost 11; bases outside the gene matches: 13. This CDR3 contains 14 residues. The CDR3: CASRSPGTGNDAFF. The CDR3 DNA reads as TGTGCCAGCAGAAGTCCCGGGACAGGGAATGATGCTTTCTTT.

The chain is built from TRBV19 and TRBJ1-4; 8 nucleotides align to TRBD1. The CDR3 covers 14 residues. J lost 3 bases, V lost 6 bases, and 3 bases had no gene match. The germline gives CDR1 LNHDA, CDR2 SQIVND (reference sequence). In nucleotides, the CDR3 is TGTGCCAGTAGCCAGACAGGGGCTAATGAAAAACTGTTTTTT. This translates into CASSQTGANEKLFF. The full variable domain, completed using reference TRBV19 and TRBJ1-4, is DGGITQSPKYLFRKEGQNVTLSCEQNLNHDAMYWYRQDPGQGLRLIYYSQIVNDFQKGDIAEGYSVSREKKESFPLTVTSAQKNPTAFYLCASSQTGANEKLFFGSGTQLSVL.

The chain carries TRBV28 and TRBJ1-1, with D maybe TRBD1 (6 bases). The CDR3 is 17 residues long. Germline-derived CDR1 and CDR2 are MDHEN and SYDVKM. The V end was cut by 6 bases, the J end by 0 bases, with 20 bases between. This CDR3 reads CASSRPNQGTLNTEAFF. DNA for the CDR3: TGTGCCAGCAGCCGACCCAACCAGGGGACCCTGAACACTGAAGCTTTCTTT.

The rearrangement joins TRBV28 to TRBJ2-2, with 8 bases lining up with TRBD1. V was pared by 5 bases and J by 9 bases, with 8 bases of the junction left unmatched. The germline V gene encodes CDR1 MDHEN and CDR2 SYDVKM. The CDR3 has 14 residues. In nucleotides, the CDR3 is TGTGCCAGCAGTCCGGGACAGGTACGAAGGGAGCTGTTTTTT. Translating it yields CASSPGQVRRELFF.

This clone was picked up a small number of times. This chain links TRBV30 with TRBJ2-3, with 7 bases aligning to TRBD1. The trim removed 3 bases at V and 4 bases at J, leaving 4 bases unmatched. Germline V gene sequence: CDR1 GTSNPN, CDR2 SVGIG (reference sequence). This CDR3 region has 13 residues. In nucleotides, the CDR3 is TGTGCCTGGAGACAGGGGATCCCAGATACGCAGTATTTT. Translating gives CAWRQGIPDTQYF.

Points on this clone: The junction shows a germline mismatch at one end, possibly a read error. The J gene is TRBJ2-5, the V gene TRBV7-7, with D unresolved. The CDR3 has 15 amino acids. Germline V gene sequence: CDR1 SSHAT, CDR2 FNYEAQ (reference sequence). As DNA, the CDR3 is TGTGCTAGCAGCTTAGTTTTAACCCCTATGGAGACCCAGTACTTC. Translated: CASSLVLTPMETQYF.

The rearrangement joins TRBV2 to TRBJ2-2; maybe TRBD1 (6 bases). V was pared by 8 bases and J by 3 bases, with 10 bases between. Germline V gives CDR1 SNHLY, CDR2 FYNNEI. This CDR3 comprises 13 residues. This CDR3 reads CASATGYTGELFF. CDR3 DNA: TGTGCCAGCGCAACAGGGTACACCGGGGAGCTGTTTTTT.

The rearrangement joins TRBV9 to TRBJ2-1, with TRBD2 matching 9 bases. The CDR3 totals 15 residues. V lost 3 bases, J lost 1 base, and 2 bases stayed unmatched. Germline V lookup: CDR1 SGDLS, CDR2 YYNGEE. The CDR3 DNA is TGTGCCAGCAGCGCCCTAGCGGGGTCCTACAATGAGCAGTTCTTC. This translates into CASSALAGSYNEQFF.

This chain uses TRBV2 with TRBJ1-6; D perhaps matches TRBD1 (5 bases). The CDR3 covers 14 residues. Trimming shortened V by 4 bases and J by 11 bases, and 15 bases separated the two germline ends. CDR1 and CDR2 (germline): SNHLY, FYNNEI. CDR3 nucleotide sequence: TGTGCCAGCAGTGTTTTAGGGGCATCGGCACCCCTCCACTTT. Encoded protein: CASSVLGASAPLHF.

The chain links TRBV28 to TRBJ1-5; TRBD1 aligns across 9 bases. Unmatched junction bases numbered 4, after V lost 4 bases and J lost 6 bases. The length of the CDR3 is 14 residues. Germline CDR1 reads MDHEN; CDR2 reads SYDVKM. The CDR3 sequence: CASSWTGESQPQHF. DNA of the CDR3: TGTGCCAGCAGTTGGACAGGGGAAAGTCAGCCCCAGCATTTT.

The rearrangement joins TRBV5-1 to TRBJ2-7, with D maybe TRBD1 (6 bases). Trimming cost V 4 bases and J 2 bases, with 16 bases left between them. The germline V gene encodes CDR1 SGHRS and CDR2 YFSETQ. The CDR3 totals 15 residues. The CDR3 DNA reads as TGCGCCAGCAGCCGACAACAGGGCTCGACCTACGAGCAGTACTTC. Its protein product is CASSRQQGSTYEQYF.

The chain is built from TRBV5-1 and TRBJ1-1; possibly TRBD1 for D (5 bases). The V end lost 2 bases, the J end lost 6 bases, and 11 bases lay between the germline ends. There are 13 residues in the CDR3. Germline CDR1 reads SGHRS; CDR2 reads YFSETQ. The CDR3 loop reads CASSFPDRPEAFF. Written as DNA, the CDR3 is TGCGCCAGCAGCTTCCCTGACAGACCTGAAGCTTTCTTT.

The chain has TRBV7-8 and TRBJ2-1; no clear D. Germline values: CDR1 SGHVS, CDR2 FQNEAQ. The CDR3 is 15 amino acids. The V end was cut by 2 bases, the J end by 2 bases, with 10 bases between. The CDR3, as DNA: TGTGCCAGCAGCTTAAATCGCGCTACCTACAATGAGCAGTTCTTC. Protein product: CASSLNRATYNEQFF.

The chain couples TRBV9 to TRBJ2-1; D possibly corresponds to TRBD2 (5 bases). The CDR3 consists of 13 residues. The V gene lost 3 bases and the J gene lost 2 bases, with 6 bases spanning the gap. The germline gives CDR1 SGDLS, CDR2 YYNGEE. CDR3 bases: TGTGCCAGCAGCGCCGGGACCTACAATGAGCAGTTCTTC. It translates to CASSAGTYNEQFF.

The rearrangement joins TRBV5-1 to TRBJ2-7; no clear D gene. The germline V gene encodes CDR1 SGHRS and CDR2 YFSETQ. Trimming removed 4 bases from V and 8 bases from J, with 16 bases in between. This CDR3 is built from 13 residues. The CDR3 loop is CASSLFNLAQQYF. The CDR3 DNA reads TGCGCCAGCAGCCTTTTCAATCTCGCGCAGCAGTACTTC. Drawing the rest from reference TRBV5-1 and TRBJ2-7, the complete variable domain is KAGVTQTPRYLIKTRGQQVTLSCSPISGHRSVSWYQQTPGQGLQFLFEYFSETQRNKGNFPGRFSGRQFSNSRSEMNVSTLELGDSALYLCASSLFNLAQQYFGPGTRLTVT.

DNA for the CDR3: TGTGCCAGTATCCATACAAGGGGGCCGAACACTGAAGCTTTCTTT. It is translated as CASIHTRGPNTEAFF. The V and J genes are TRBV19 and TRBJ1-1; 7 nucleotides match TRBD1. This CDR3 has 15 amino acids. V lost 7 bases, J lost 1 base, and 9 bases stayed unmatched. Germline-derived CDR1 and CDR2 are LNHDA and SQIVND (reference sequence).

This clone was observed a few times. The chain employs TRBV5-4 and TRBJ1-2; maybe TRBD1 (5 bases). Germline CDR1 is SGHNT and CDR2 is YYREEE (reference sequence). This CDR3 is 16 amino acids long. Trimming pared 0 bases from V and 2 bases from J, leaving 14 bases between. CDR3 sequence (DNA): TGTGCCAGCAGCTTGGGGTCGGGGGGTTCCAACTATGGCTACACCTTC. Its translation is CASSLGSGGSNYGYTF.